Below are 32 T cell receptor beta chains sequenced from a single sample in a study of blood T cell repertoires in COVID-19. Here immunoSEQ multiplex PCR was the method, and the copy in TCRdb shows in-frame clones only, minus some. The sample yields about 190,000 clones, about 88% seen once. Sequencing was carried out using peripheral blood. The receptors here all came from a middle-aged woman who had recovered from COVID-19.

Comment on this clone: The junction shows a germline mismatch at one end, possibly a read error. The genes are TRBV7-9 and TRBJ2-1; D gene ambiguous. Per germline, CDR1 SEHNR and CDR2 FQNEAQ (reference sequence). There are 12 residues in the CDR3. CDR3 sequence (DNA): TGTGCCAGCAGCTTAGGGGTTTCTAGTGAGGTCTTC. It codes for CASSLGVSSEVF.

V is TRBV30 and J is TRBJ2-3, with 8 bases matching TRBD2. V gave up 4 bases and J gave up 4 bases; unmatched junction bases: 10. CDR1 GTSNPN and CDR2 SVGIG come from the germline V gene (reference sequence). The CDR3 is 15 amino acids. CDR3: CAWTSGLGMADTQYF. DNA for the CDR3: TGTGCCTGGACCTCGGGACTAGGAATGGCAGATACGCAGTATTTT. Full variable domain (remainder filled in from reference TRBV30 and TRBJ2-3): SQTIHQWPATLVQPVGSPLSLECTVEGTSNPNLYWYRQAAGRGLQLLFYSVGIGQISSEVPQNLSASRPQDRQFILSSKKLLLSDSGFYLCAWTSGLGMADTQYFGPGTRLTVL.

The rearrangement links TRBV6-5 to TRBJ1-5; possibly TRBD1 for D (6 bases). Trimming shortened V by 5 bases and J by 3 bases, and 11 bases separated the two germline ends. The CDR3 consists of 14 residues. The V gene's germline CDR1 is MNHEY and CDR2 SVGAGI. Written as DNA, the CDR3 is TGTGCCAGCAGTCCACAGGGTTACAATCAGCCCCAGCATTTT. Its protein is CASSPQGYNQPQHF.

The genes are TRBV18 and TRBJ2-7, with D unclear. The CDR3 runs to 13 residues. CDR1 is KGHSH and CDR2 is LQKENI in the germline V gene. The V end was cut by 3 bases, the J end by 4 bases, with 10 bases between. In DNA, the CDR3 is TGTGCCAGCTCACCGGATCAGGTATACGAGCAGTACTTC. Translated: CASSPDQVYEQYF.

J is TRBJ2-7 and V is TRBV19; D gene uncertain. Germline V lookup: CDR1 LNHDA, CDR2 SQIVND (reference sequence). Trimming stripped 5 bases from V and 3 bases from J, with 11 bases between. The CDR3 is 13 residues long. DNA of the CDR3: TGTGCCAGTAGTGCGGATCATGGCTACGAGCAGTACTTC. This translates into CASSADHGYEQYF.

V usage is TRBV24-1 and J usage is TRBJ2-3; no reliable D call. This CDR3 has 17 residues. Germline CDR1 and CDR2: KGHDR and SFDVKD. The V end lost 2 bases, the J end lost 0 bases, and 14 bases lay between the germline ends. For the CDR3, the DNA is TGTGCCACCAGTGATTCTAGTGCCGACGAGAGCACAGATACGCAGTATTTT. Translating gives CATSDSSADESTDTQYF.

This clone was observed a single time. The gene calls are TRBV3-1 (or the pseudogene TRBV3-2) and TRBJ1-1, with no clear D. Looked up from germline, CDR1 is LGHDT and CDR2 is YNNKEL (reference sequence). CDR3 length equals 13 residues. V shed 4 bases and J shed 1 base, with 7 bases lying between them. In DNA form, the CDR3 reads TGTGCCAGCAGCCCACGGGAGAACACTGAAGCTTTCTTT. Translation: CASSPRENTEAFF.

CDR3 sequence reads: CSADLGGNEQFF. CDR3 DNA sequence: TGCAGCGCTGACCTTGGGGGGAATGAGCAGTTCTTC. The gene calls are TRBV29-1 and TRBJ2-1, with D maybe TRBD2 (6 bases). Germline CDR1 reads SQVTM; CDR2 reads ANQGSEA. Trimming stripped 7 bases from V and 7 bases from J, with 14 bases between. The CDR3 has 12 amino acids.

This clone has a single count. The J gene is TRBJ2-1, the V gene TRBV2; D perhaps matches TRBD2 (6 bases). V lost 5 bases and J lost 3, with 17 bases in between. The CDR3 contains 16 residues. CDR1 is SNHLY, CDR2 FYNNEI, per germline. In DNA form, the CDR3 reads TGTGCCAGCAGTCCCCCGGGACTTAGAATCTACAATGAGCAGTTCTTC. It is translated as CASSPPGLRIYNEQFF.

The rearrangement joins TRBV28 to TRBJ2-5, with 16 bases aligning to TRBD2. This CDR3 has 16 residues. Germline V gene sequence: CDR1 MDHEN, CDR2 SYDVKM. The trim removed 5 bases at V and 5 bases at J, leaving 5 bases unmatched. CDR3 loop: CASSRGLAGGRETQYF. The CDR3 bases are TGTGCCAGCAGTCGGGGACTAGCGGGAGGGCGTGAGACCCAGTACTTC.

The chain employs TRBV6-2 or TRBV6-3 and TRBJ2-1; TRBD2 matches 12 bases. Germline CDR1 is MNHEY and CDR2 is SVGEGT. Trimming removed 2 bases from V and 7 bases from J; junction bases left unmatched: 6. The CDR3 spans 16 residues. CDR3 residues: CASSYAGLAGFNEQFF. As DNA, the CDR3 is TGTGCCAGCAGTTACGCGGGACTAGCGGGTTTTAATGAGCAGTTCTTC.

The V and J genes are TRBV19 and TRBJ1-2; 9 bases fit TRBD1. The CDR3 is made up of 13 amino acids. V lost 5 bases and J lost 7; bases outside the gene matches: 5. Germline assignment: CDR1 LNHDA and CDR2 SQIVND (reference sequence). The CDR3 loop reads CASSDRGISGYTF. DNA of the CDR3: TGTGCCAGTAGTGACAGGGGGATAAGTGGCTACACCTTC.

The rearrangement uses TRBV9 and TRBJ1-4, with a weak D call TRBD1 (5 bases). Trimming removed 4 bases from V and 6 bases from J, with 16 bases in between. The germline V gene has CDR1 SGDLS and CDR2 YYNGEE. The CDR3 has 15 amino acids. The CDR3 sequence: CASSSVGWGDEKLFF. CDR3 in DNA: TGTGCCAGCAGCTCCGTGGGGTGGGGGGATGAAAAACTGTTTTTT. Filled out from reference TRBV9 and TRBJ1-4, the complete variable domain reads DSGVTQTPKHLITATGQRVTLRCSPRSGDLSVYWYQQSLDQGLQFLIQYYNGEERAKGNILERFSAQQFPDLHSELNLSSLELGDSALYFCASSSVGWGDEKLFFGSGTQLSVL.

The CDR3, as DNA: TGTGCCATCAGATCGACAGGGGGCGACACTGAAGCTTTCTTT. The encoded protein is CAIRSTGGDTEAFF. J is TRBJ1-1 and V is TRBV10-3, with 10 bases identical to TRBD1. V was clipped by 6 bases and J by 3 bases; unmatched bases: 4. CDR1 is ENHRY, CDR2 SYGVKD, per germline. This CDR3 contains 14 residues.

The genes are TRBV28 and TRBJ1-1, with D unresolved. Germline assignment: CDR1 MDHEN and CDR2 SYDVKM. The CDR3 totals 14 residues. The V end was cut by 6 bases, the J end by 1 base, with 12 bases between. The chain's CDR3 is CASSPGFANTEAFF. The CDR3 DNA reads TGTGCCAGCAGCCCCGGGTTTGCGAACACTGAAGCTTTCTTT.

The chain has TRBV11-3 and TRBJ2-2; D gene unclear. The CDR3 loop spans 14 amino acids. Between the trimmed V and J ends, which lost 4 bases and 6 bases, there was a span of 12 bases. Looked up from germline, CDR1 is SGHNT and CDR2 is YENEEA. This CDR3 is CASSSQFVAGELFF. CDR3 in DNA: TGTGCCAGCAGCTCTCAGTTTGTCGCCGGGGAGCTGTTTTTT. The entire variable domain, with the rest obtained from reference TRBV11-3 and TRBJ2-2, is as follows: EAGVVQSPRYKIIEKKQPVAFWCNPISGHNTLYWYLQNLGQGPELLIRYENEEAVDDSQLPKDRFSAERLKGVDSTLKIQPAELGDSAVYLCASSSQFVAGELFFGEGSRLTVL.

The gene calls are TRBV27 and TRBJ2-1; TRBD2 is a possible D gene (6 bases). This CDR3 has 12 residues. The V gene's germline CDR1 is MNHEY and CDR2 SMNVEV (reference sequence). Trimming took 7 bases from V and 9 from J, leaving 13 bases between them. CDR3 DNA: TGTGCCAGCAAACCCCAGGAGGGTGAGCAGTTCTTC. Amino acid sequence: CASKPQEGEQFF.

The rearrangement links TRBV29-1 to TRBJ1-1; D call uncertain. Trimming shortened V by 4 bases and J by 6 bases, and 15 bases separated the two germline ends. Looked up from germline, CDR1 is SQVTM and CDR2 is ANQGSEA. CDR3 length: 13 amino acids. CDR3: CSVVSLRVSEAFF. The CDR3 bases are TGCAGCGTTGTTTCTCTGAGGGTGTCTGAAGCTTTCTTT.

A remark on this clone: This CDR3 is also generated by other DNA sequences in the sample. V usage is TRBV30 and J usage is TRBJ1-2; 8 positions agree with TRBD1. V was pared by 2 bases and J by 8 bases, with 7 bases of the junction left unmatched. There are 13 residues in the CDR3. Per germline, CDR1 GTSNPN and CDR2 SVGIG (reference sequence). CDR3 nucleotide sequence: TGTGCCTGGAGTCCTCAGGGGGCGGGAGGCTACACCTTC. The encoded protein is CAWSPQGAGGYTF.

Comment on this clone: The junction and the germline gene differ at one end; a read error may be behind it. This sample includes further DNA sequences coding for the same CDR3. The gene calls are TRBV18 and TRBJ1-1, with D unclear. The CDR3 is made up of 14 amino acids. Germline V gene data show CDR1 as KGHSH and CDR2 as LQKENI. The CDR3 DNA reads as TGTGCCAGTTCACCAGAGGCCGGGAGCACTGAAGCTTTCTTT. It is translated as CASSPEAGSTEAFF.

In nucleotides, the CDR3 is TGTGCCAGCAGGAGGGGGCAGAACACCGGGGAGCTGTTTTTT. This codes for CASRRGQNTGELFF. The chain joins TRBV27 to TRBJ2-2; 7 bases agree with TRBD1. The CDR3 consists of 14 residues. Per germline, CDR1 MNHEY and CDR2 SMNVEV (reference sequence). V dropped 6 bases and J dropped 1; count of bases not matched to a gene: 2.

The chain links TRBV5-6 to TRBJ2-2; possible D gene TRBD1, 5 bases. Germline values: CDR1 SGHDT, CDR2 YYEEEE. This CDR3 is built from 14 residues. Trimming shortened V by 7 bases and J by 4 bases, and 14 bases separated the two germline ends. This chain's CDR3 is CASAGKAPTGELFF. The CDR3 nucleotides are TGTGCCAGCGCAGGGAAGGCCCCCACCGGGGAGCTGTTTTTT. Drawing the rest from reference TRBV5-6 and TRBJ2-2, the complete variable domain is DAGVTQSPTHLIKTRGQQVTLRCSPKSGHDTVSWYQQALGQGPQFIFQYYEEEERQRGNFPDRFSGHQFPNYSSELNVNALLLGDSALYLCASAGKAPTGELFFGEGSRLTVL.

V gene TRBV7-3 combines with J gene TRBJ2-3; D call uncertain. Trimming removed 2 bases from V and 3 bases from J, with 6 bases in between. In germline, CDR1 is SGHTA, CDR2 FQGTGA. The CDR3 extends over 13 amino acids. The CDR3 DNA is TGTGCCAGCAGCTTAGAGTGGACAGATACGCAGTATTTT. Protein product: CASSLEWTDTQYF.

This chain connects TRBV7-2 to TRBJ2-3, with a tentative D call TRBD2 (5 bases). Per the germline V gene, CDR1 is SGHTA and CDR2 is FQGNSA. V lost 6 bases, J lost 1 base, and 11 bases lay in between. CDR3 size: 14 residues. The CDR3 DNA is TGTGCCAGCAGTCGGGGTTATGGCACAGATACGCAGTATTTT. Protein sequence: CASSRGYGTDTQYF. The complete variable domain, with remaining parts taken from reference TRBV7-2 and TRBJ2-3, reads GAGVSQSPSNKVTEKGKDVELRCDPISGHTALYWYRQSLGQGLEFLIYFQGNSAPDKSGLPSDRFSAERTGGSVSTLTIQRTQQEDSAVYLCASSRGYGTDTQYFGPGTRLTVL.

This chain links TRBV2 with TRBJ1-2; D possibly corresponds to TRBD1 (6 bases). The germline gives CDR1 SNHLY, CDR2 FYNNEI. V lost 5 bases to trimming and J lost 4 bases, with 14 bases between them. The CDR3 has 14 amino acids. The CDR3 loop is CASSHYRDFYGYTF. DNA for the CDR3: TGTGCCAGCAGTCATTACAGGGATTTCTATGGCTACACCTTC.

The chain joins TRBV5-1 to TRBJ2-5, with 7 bases fitting TRBD1. In germline, CDR1 is SGHRS, CDR2 YFSETQ. The V and J ends lost 4 bases and 7 bases, in that order; junction bases with no gene match: 10. The CDR3 extends over 14 amino acids. Here the CDR3 DNA reads TGCGCCAGCAGCGGGGACAGTACTATGGGGACCCAGTACTTC. As protein: CASSGDSTMGTQYF.

This chain uses TRBV7-2 with TRBJ1-2; no clear D gene. The CDR3 length is 12 residues. From germline, CDR1 is SGHTA and CDR2 FQGNSA. The ends were cut back, 5 bases at V and 5 bases at J, with 9 bases in the middle. The CDR3 DNA reads TGTGCCAGCAGCCTGAGTCGTTATGGCTACACCTTC. It yields the protein CASSLSRYGYTF.

The V gene is TRBV28, the J gene TRBJ1-2; D uncertain. In germline, CDR1 is MDHEN, CDR2 SYDVKM. Between the trimmed V and J ends, which lost 3 bases and 2 bases, there was a span of 7 bases. The CDR3 loop spans 13 amino acids. The CDR3 here is CASSFQENYGYTF. CDR3 coding DNA: TGTGCCAGCAGTTTCCAGGAAAACTATGGCTACACCTTC.

The V call is TRBV27, the J call TRBJ2-1; unclear D gene. Germline assignment: CDR1 MNHEY and CDR2 SMNVEV (reference sequence). The CDR3 has 10 amino acids. V was trimmed by 7 bases and J by 15 bases, leaving 13 bases between them. CDR3 region: CASMNFLRFF. The CDR3 DNA reads as TGTGCCAGCATGAATTTTTTGCGGTTCTTC.

This clone was recorded once. V usage is TRBV27 and J usage is TRBJ2-7; 7 nucleotides match TRBD2. The CDR3 consists of 14 residues. Germline V CDR1 and CDR2: MNHEY, SMNVEV (reference sequence). The ends lost 4 bases at V and 2 bases at J; junction bases unmatched: 5. The CDR3 region is CASSSSGLPYEQYF. CDR3 nucleotides: TGTGCCAGCAGTTCTAGCGGACTTCCCTACGAGCAGTACTTC.

In its sample, this clone was seen once. The V gene is TRBV28, the J gene TRBJ1-5; D is perhaps TRBD1 (5 bases). V gave up 3 bases and J gave up 4 bases, with 16 bases separating them. Germline lookup yields CDR1 MDHEN and CDR2 SYDVKM. This CDR3 comprises 16 residues. In DNA form, the CDR3 reads TGTGCCAGCAGTTTTTCACAGGTAGGAAGGAATCAGCCCCAGCATTTT. Its protein is CASSFSQVGRNQPQHF.

The chain combines TRBV2 with TRBJ2-5, with 10 bases aligning to TRBD1. There are 16 residues in the CDR3. V trimming: 3 bases; J trimming: 1 base; junction bases outside the gene matches: 5. Per germline, CDR1 SNHLY and CDR2 FYNNEI. The CDR3 DNA sequence: TGTGCCAGCAGTGACCGGGACAGGGGCAGCCAAGAGACCCAGTACTTC. Translated: CASSDRDRGSQETQYF.